Following are 29 T cell receptor beta chains from one sample sequenced in a study of OX40 agonist ivuxolimab in advanced cancers. This table comes from immunoSEQ multiplex PCR, and its TCRdb copy is limited to in-frame clones, with some not included. The sample shows 55,000 to 75,000 clones, just over 85% of them seen only once. The specimen comprised CD4+ or CD8+ T cells sorted from blood, sampled in a trial of the OX40 agonist ivuxolimab. These receptors all stem from an adult with an advanced solid tumor such as melanoma, head and neck, liver or kidney cancer.

This clone was observed a few times. This rearrangement joins TRBV5-6 to TRBJ1-2; tentative D call: TRBD1 (6 bases). Per the germline V gene, CDR1 is SGHDT and CDR2 is YYEEEE. Trimming cost V 4 bases and J 4 bases, with 17 bases left between them. The length of the CDR3 is 15 residues. CDR3 loop: CASSDYRVLGYGYTF. The CDR3 nucleotides are TGTGCCAGCAGCGATTACAGGGTATTGGGCTATGGCTACACCTTC. Complete variable domain (other parts from reference TRBV5-6 and TRBJ1-2): DAGVTQSPTHLIKTRGQQVTLRCSPKSGHDTVSWYQQALGQGPQFIFQYYEEEERQRGNFPDRFSGHQFPNYSSELNVNALLLGDSALYLCASSDYRVLGYGYTFGSGTRLTVV.

V is TRBV2 and J is TRBJ2-5; tentatively, D is TRBD2 (5 bases). The CDR3 is made up of 15 amino acids. CDR1 and CDR2 from the germline V gene are SNHLY and FYNNEI. V dropped 4 bases and J dropped 1 base, with 13 bases sitting between them. CDR3 amino acids: CASSAGSMPQETQYF. The CDR3 coding sequence is TGTGCCAGCAGTGCGGGAAGTATGCCCCAAGAGACCCAGTACTTC. Full variable domain (missing parts from reference TRBV2 and TRBJ2-5): EPEVTQTPSHQVTQMGQEVILRCVPISNHLYFYWYRQILGQKVEFLVSFYNNEISEKSEIFDDQFSVERPDGSNFTLKIRSTKLEDSAMYFCASSAGSMPQETQYFGPGTRLLVL.

The chain combines TRBV5-1 with TRBJ2-5; possibly TRBD1 for D (7 bases). The CDR3 is made up of 14 amino acids. Deletions cut 4 bases from V and 4 bases from J, with 14 bases between. Germline V gene lookup returns CDR1 SGHRS and CDR2 YFSETQ. The CDR3 sequence is CASSPGQEGETQYF. The CDR3 DNA sequence: TGCGCCAGCAGCCCTGGACAGGAGGGAGAGACCCAGTACTTC.

Of note for this clone: An end of the junction does not agree with germline; a read error may underlie this. The chain has TRBV7-7 and TRBJ2-1, with 8 bases aligning to TRBD1. The CDR3 covers 14 residues. Germline values: CDR1 SSHAT, CDR2 FNYEAQ (reference sequence). CDR3 DNA sequence: TGTGCTAGCAGCTTAGACAGGGGAAACAATGAGCAGTTCTTC. This encodes CASSLDRGNNEQFF.

The chain has TRBV12-5 and TRBJ1-6, with 10 bases lining up with TRBD1. The germline V gene encodes CDR1 LGHNT and CDR2 FRNRAP. Trimming cost V 1 base and J 7 bases; bases outside gene matches: 1. This CDR3 has 15 amino acids. The CDR3 DNA follows: TGTGCTAGTGGTTTGGGGGACAGGGGCAATTCACCCCTCCACTTT. Translating gives CASGLGDRGNSPLHF.

This clone has just one count. The J gene is TRBJ1-6, the V gene TRBV6-5, with D maybe TRBD1 (5 bases). V lost 6 bases and J 9 bases, leaving 15 bases between the germline ends. The CDR3 is made up of 14 amino acids. CDR1 is MNHEY and CDR2 is SVGAGI in the germline V gene. In nucleotides, the CDR3 is TGTGCCAGCAGGCTTGGGGGGGATTCTTCACCCCTCCACTTT. This translates into CASRLGGDSSPLHF.

The table lists this clone with a few counts. The chain has TRBV6-1 and TRBJ2-5, with D possibly TRBD1 on 5 matching bases. Trimming took off 2 bases at V and 7 bases at J, with 14 bases between the two ends. The germline V gene encodes CDR1 MNHNS and CDR2 SASEGT. This CDR3 has 14 amino acids. This CDR3 reads CASSESWGDGTQYF. DNA for the CDR3: TGTGCCAGCAGTGAAAGTTGGGGCGATGGGACCCAGTACTTC.

V is TRBV5-4 and J is TRBJ2-1; the D gene is possibly TRBD1 (6 bases). Trimming pared 0 bases from V and 9 bases from J, leaving 13 bases between. Germline V gene lookup returns CDR1 SGHNT and CDR2 YYREEE (reference sequence). The CDR3 has 14 amino acids. The CDR3 sequence: CASSLETQGTEQFF. The CDR3 nucleotides are TGTGCCAGCAGCTTGGAGACTCAGGGGACTGAGCAGTTCTTC. Full variable domain (outside the CDR3, taken from reference TRBV5-4 and TRBJ2-1): ETGVTQSPTHLIKTRGQQVTLRCSSQSGHNTVSWYQQALGQGPQFIFQYYREEENGRGNFPPRFSGLQFPNYSSELNVNALELDDSALYLCASSLETQGTEQFFGPGTRLTVL.

CDR3 sequence reads: CASSSLSEGTYEQYF. CDR3 in DNA: TGTGCCAGCAGTTCCCTTTCGGAGGGCACCTACGAGCAGTACTTC. The V call is TRBV6-5, the J call TRBJ2-7; TRBD2 might be the D (6 bases). V dropped 4 bases and J dropped 2 bases, with 15 bases sitting between them. CDR3 size: 15 residues. Germline-derived CDR1 and CDR2 are MNHEY and SVGAGI.

The genes are TRBV11-2 and TRBJ2-1; D not certain. The CDR3 consists of 15 residues. V shed 5 bases and J shed 0 bases, with 11 bases lying between them. Germline V CDR1 and CDR2: SGHAT, FQNNGV. For the CDR3, the DNA is TGTGCCAGCAGCCCCCGGGCCAGCTCCTACAATGAGCAGTTCTTC. Translating it yields CASSPRASSYNEQFF.

The gene calls are TRBV2 and TRBJ1-5; 7 bases map to TRBD1. V lost 6 bases and J lost 5; bases outside the gene matches: 13. The CDR3 runs 16 residues. Germline assignment: CDR1 SNHLY and CDR2 FYNNEI. CDR3 sequence reads: CASSQLRRQGDQPQHF. CDR3 sequence (DNA): TGTGCCAGCAGCCAACTACGGAGACAGGGAGATCAGCCCCAGCATTTT. Complete variable domain (other parts from reference TRBV2 and TRBJ1-5): EPEVTQTPSHQVTQMGQEVILRCVPISNHLYFYWYRQILGQKVEFLVSFYNNEISEKSEIFDDQFSVERPDGSNFTLKIRSTKLEDSAMYFCASSQLRRQGDQPQHFGDGTRLSIL.

The chain joins TRBV29-1 to TRBJ2-7; tentative D call: TRBD2 (5 bases). CDR1 is SQVTM, CDR2 ANQGSEA, per germline. Trimming removed 4 bases from V and 0 bases from J, with 10 bases in between. The length of the CDR3 is 13 residues. CDR3 nucleotide sequence: TGCAGCGTTGGGGCAAGCGGCTCCTACGAGCAGTACTTC. This gives the protein CSVGASGSYEQYF.

This chain connects TRBV5-1 to TRBJ2-1, with D unclear. Trimming took 0 bases from V and 6 from J, leaving 7 bases between them. Germline CDR1 and CDR2: SGHRS and YFSETQ. The CDR3 sequence is 13 residues long. This chain's CDR3 is CASSLDDANEQFF. The CDR3 region has the DNA TGCGCCAGCAGCTTGGACGATGCCAATGAGCAGTTCTTC.

The count of this clone is one. The genes are TRBV10-3 and TRBJ2-3, with 8 bases matching TRBD1. Trimming at V came to 2 bases and at J to 4 bases, leaving 2 bases not matched to a gene. Germline V lookup: CDR1 ENHRY, CDR2 SYGVKD. The CDR3 is 14 amino acids. CDR3 region: CAISEGRGPDTQYF. The CDR3 DNA is TGTGCCATCAGTGAGGGCAGGGGGCCAGATACGCAGTATTTT.

The chain links TRBV6-1 to TRBJ1-5, with D possibly TRBD1 on 5 matching bases. Trimming cost V 6 bases and J 3 bases, with 12 bases left between them. Germline V lookup: CDR1 MNHNS, CDR2 SASEGT. The length of the CDR3 is 14 residues. The CDR3 DNA reads as TGTGCCAGCAGACTAGGAGGGGACAATCAGCCCCAGCATTTT. Translating gives CASRLGGDNQPQHF.

The genes are TRBV6-5 and TRBJ1-2, with 8 bases matching TRBD1. The CDR3 length is 14 residues. Germline loops: CDR1 MNHEY, CDR2 SVGAGI. The trim removed 6 bases at V and 5 bases at J, leaving 8 bases unmatched. The CDR3 coding sequence is TGTGCCAGCAGCCGCGGACAGGGACTTTATGGCTACACCTTC. Encoded protein: CASSRGQGLYGYTF.

J is TRBJ1-5 and V is TRBV28, with D possibly being TRBD1 (5 bases). The V gene's germline CDR1 is MDHEN and CDR2 SYDVKM. Deletions cut 6 bases from V and 2 bases from J, with 14 bases between. This CDR3 is built from 15 residues. CDR3 bases: TGTGCCAGCAGCTGGGGGAGTTTTGGCAATCAGCCCCAGCATTTT. It yields the protein CASSWGSFGNQPQHF.

The V and J genes are TRBV4-3 and TRBJ2-3; TRBD2 aligns across 13 bases. Germline V gene data show CDR1 as LGHNA and CDR2 as YSLEER. The CDR3 runs to 17 residues. J lost 4 bases, V lost 4 bases, and 8 bases had no gene match. CDR3 bases: TGCGCCAGCAGCCGACGGACTAGCGGGAGAGGATCAGATACGCAGTATTTT. The encoded protein is CASSRRTSGRGSDTQYF.

V usage is TRBV10-1 and J usage is TRBJ2-7; possibly TRBD1 or TRBD2 for D (5 bases each). V was trimmed by 0 bases and J by 9 bases, leaving 15 bases between them. Germline-derived CDR1 and CDR2 are WNHNN and SYGVQD (reference sequence). CDR3 length equals 14 residues. CDR3 sequence reads: CASSESGDLNVQYF. The CDR3 DNA is TGCGCCAGCAGTGAGTCAGGGGACCTGAATGTGCAGTACTTC.

The chain joins TRBV7-9 to TRBJ2-5, with D perhaps matching TRBD1 (6 bases). The CDR3 is made up of 15 amino acids. CDR1 SEHNR and CDR2 FQNEAQ come from the germline V gene (reference sequence). The V and J ends lost 5 bases and 1 base respectively, with 14 bases between them. The CDR3 sequence is CASSQGQNFQETQYF. In DNA form, the CDR3 reads TGTGCCAGCAGCCAAGGACAGAATTTCCAAGAGACCCAGTACTTC. The full variable domain, its missing parts supplied by reference TRBV7-9 and TRBJ2-5, is DTGVSQNPRHKITKRGQNVTFRCDPISEHNRLYWYRQTLGQGPEFLTYFQNEAQLEKSRLLSDRFSAERPKGSFSTLEIQRTEQGDSAMYLCASSQGQNFQETQYFGPGTRLLVL.

The V call is TRBV30, the J call TRBJ2-2, with D tentatively TRBD1 or TRBD2 (5 bases each). The V end was cut by 3 bases, the J end by 1 base, with 12 bases between. The CDR3 contains 15 residues. The germline CDR1 and CDR2 sequences are GTSNPN and SVGIG (reference sequence). The CDR3 coding sequence is TGTGCCTGGAGGCGAGGGGCGGGGAACACCGGGGAGCTGTTTTTT. Protein: CAWRRGAGNTGELFF. Variable domain in full (rest from reference TRBV30 and TRBJ2-2): SQTIHQWPATLVQPVGSPLSLECTVEGTSNPNLYWYRQAAGRGLQLLFYSVGIGQISSEVPQNLSASRPQDRQFILSSKKLLLSDSGFYLCAWRRGAGNTGELFFGEGSRLTVL.

This chain joins TRBV28 and TRBJ2-3; D is perhaps TRBD1 (6 bases). Trimming shortened V by 8 bases and J by 0 bases, and 18 bases separated the two germline ends. CDR3 length: 16 amino acids. The germline V gene has CDR1 MDHEN and CDR2 SYDVKM. CDR3 in amino acids: CASSPNAQGSTDTQYF. As DNA, the CDR3 is TGTGCCAGCTCCCCCAACGCACAGGGCAGCACAGATACGCAGTATTTT.

In this sample, this clone turned up once. The CDR3 here is CASSLGGYSGGFNEQYF. For the CDR3, the DNA is TGTGCCAGCAGCTTAGGAGGTTATAGCGGGGGTTTTAACGAGCAGTACTTC. The chain links TRBV7-2 to TRBJ2-7; 9 positions agree with TRBD2. The V segment lost 1 base and the J segment 5 bases; nucleotides outside the gene matches: 12. The germline V gene has CDR1 SGHTA and CDR2 FQGNSA. This CDR3 region has 17 residues.

The chain couples TRBV2 to TRBJ2-7; 7 bases are a match to TRBD1. Germline assignment: CDR1 SNHLY and CDR2 FYNNEI. This CDR3 spans 14 amino acids. Trimming took 5 bases from V and 2 from J; bases not matched to a gene: 6. The CDR3 region has the DNA TGTGCCAGCAGTAGACAGGGACCCCCCTACGAGCAGTACTTC. This encodes CASSRQGPPYEQYF. Full variable domain (missing parts from reference TRBV2 and TRBJ2-7): EPEVTQTPSHQVTQMGQEVILRCVPISNHLYFYWYRQILGQKVEFLVSFYNNEISEKSEIFDDQFSVERPDGSNFTLKIRSTKLEDSAMYFCASSRQGPPYEQYFGPGTRLTVT.

The chain is built from TRBV15 and TRBJ1-5; D not certain. The germline V gene has CDR1 LNHNV and CDR2 YYDKDF (reference sequence). The CDR3 runs to 14 residues. V lost 4 bases and J 1 base, leaving 8 bases between the germline ends. The CDR3 DNA sequence: TGTGCCACCAGCATAATCAGAAGCAATCAGCCCCAGCATTTT. Its translation: CATSIIRSNQPQHF.

This clone has only one observation. The CDR3 loop reads CASSPSAGANVLTF. The CDR3 region has the DNA TGTGCCAGCTCACCATCGGCAGGGGCCAACGTCCTGACTTTC. The rearrangement links TRBV18 to TRBJ2-6; D uncertain. This CDR3 spans 14 amino acids. The germline V gene encodes CDR1 KGHSH and CDR2 LQKENI. Trimming shortened V by 2 bases and J by 4 bases, and 6 bases separated the two germline ends.

This clone was observed a single time. The chain couples TRBV18 to TRBJ2-5; D remains unclear. The length of the CDR3 is 15 residues. Per the germline V gene, CDR1 is KGHSH and CDR2 is LQKENI. V lost 4 bases to trimming and J lost 5 bases, with 17 bases between them. Here the CDR3 DNA reads TGTGCCAGCTCACGGCGTGACCTACTGGGGGAGACCCAGTACTTC. This encodes CASSRRDLLGETQYF.

The count of this clone is one. This chain connects TRBV5-4 to TRBJ2-3; 7 nucleotides match TRBD1. In germline, CDR1 is SGHNT, CDR2 YYREEE (reference sequence). This CDR3 spans 16 amino acids. With V trimmed by 5 bases and J by 0 bases, 9 bases remained unmatched. CDR3 nucleotide sequence: TGTGCCAGCAGAAATAGACAGGGACCTAGCACAGATACGCAGTATTTT. This sequence encodes CASRNRQGPSTDTQYF.

This clone was seen more than once but under ten times. The chain employs TRBV12-5 and TRBJ1-1; D is possibly TRBD1 (6 bases). Trimming removed 4 bases from V and 6 bases from J, with 9 bases in between. Germline CDR1 LGHNT, CDR2 FRNRAP. This CDR3 has 12 residues. This chain's CDR3 is CASGWEGAEAFF. The DNA for the CDR3 is TGTGCTAGTGGTTGGGAGGGGGCTGAAGCTTTCTTT.